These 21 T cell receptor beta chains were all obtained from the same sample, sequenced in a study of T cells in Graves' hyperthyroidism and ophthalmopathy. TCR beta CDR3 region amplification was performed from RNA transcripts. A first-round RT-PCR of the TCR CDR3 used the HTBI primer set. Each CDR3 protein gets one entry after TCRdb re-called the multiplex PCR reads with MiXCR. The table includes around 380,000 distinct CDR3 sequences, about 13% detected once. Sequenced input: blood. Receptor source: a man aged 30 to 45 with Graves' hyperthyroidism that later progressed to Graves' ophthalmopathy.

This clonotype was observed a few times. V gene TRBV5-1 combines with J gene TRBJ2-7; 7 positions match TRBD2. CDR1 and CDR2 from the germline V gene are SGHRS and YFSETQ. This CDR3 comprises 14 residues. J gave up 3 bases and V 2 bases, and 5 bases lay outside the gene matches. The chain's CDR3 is CASSFGGGFYEQYF. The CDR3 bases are TGCGCCAGCAGCTTTGGGGGGGGGTTCTACGAGCAGTACTTC.

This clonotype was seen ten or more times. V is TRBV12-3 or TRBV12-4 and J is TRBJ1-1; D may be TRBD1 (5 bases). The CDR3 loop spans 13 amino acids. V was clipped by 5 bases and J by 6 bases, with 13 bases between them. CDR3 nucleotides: TGTGCCAGCAGTCCCAAAAGGGGCCCTGAAGCTTTCTTT. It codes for CASSPKRGPEAFF.

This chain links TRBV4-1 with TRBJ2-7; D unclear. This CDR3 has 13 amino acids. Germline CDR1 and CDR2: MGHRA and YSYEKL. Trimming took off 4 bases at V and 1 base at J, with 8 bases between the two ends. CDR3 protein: CASSRTTSYEQYF. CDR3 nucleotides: TGCGCCAGCAGCCGTACGACTTCCTACGAGCAGTACTTC.

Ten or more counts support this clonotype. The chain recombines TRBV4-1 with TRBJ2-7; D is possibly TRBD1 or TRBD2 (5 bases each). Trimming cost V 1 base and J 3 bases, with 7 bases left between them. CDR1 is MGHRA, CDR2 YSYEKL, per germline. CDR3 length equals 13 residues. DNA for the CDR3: TGCGCCAGCAGCCAAGGAGGGGACTACGAGCAGTACTTC. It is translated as CASSQGGDYEQYF.

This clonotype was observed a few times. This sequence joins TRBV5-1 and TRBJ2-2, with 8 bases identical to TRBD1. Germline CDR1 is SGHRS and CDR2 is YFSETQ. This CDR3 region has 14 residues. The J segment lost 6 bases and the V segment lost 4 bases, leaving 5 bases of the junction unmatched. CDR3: CASSTDREAGELFF. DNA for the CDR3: TGCGCCAGCAGCACGGACAGGGAAGCCGGGGAGCTGTTTTTT.

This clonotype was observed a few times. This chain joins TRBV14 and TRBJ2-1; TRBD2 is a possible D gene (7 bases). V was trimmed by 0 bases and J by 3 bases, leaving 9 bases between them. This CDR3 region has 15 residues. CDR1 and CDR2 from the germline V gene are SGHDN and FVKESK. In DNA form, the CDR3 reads TGTGCCAGCAGCCAAGACGGGGGGCACTACAATGAGCAGTTCTTC. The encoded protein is CASSQDGGHYNEQFF.

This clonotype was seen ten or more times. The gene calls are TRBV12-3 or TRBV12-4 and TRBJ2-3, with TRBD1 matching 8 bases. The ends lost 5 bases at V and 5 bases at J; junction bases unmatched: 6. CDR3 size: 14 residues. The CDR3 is CASSKDRVRDTQYF. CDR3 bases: TGTGCCAGCAGTAAGGACAGGGTGAGAGATACGCAGTATTTT.

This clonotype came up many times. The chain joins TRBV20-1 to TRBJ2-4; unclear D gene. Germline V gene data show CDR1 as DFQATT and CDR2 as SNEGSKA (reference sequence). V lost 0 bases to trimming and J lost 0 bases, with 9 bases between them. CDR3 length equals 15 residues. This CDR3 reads CSARDRPLAKNIQYF. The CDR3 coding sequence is TGCAGTGCTAGAGACAGACCGCTAGCCAAAAACATTCAGTACTTC.

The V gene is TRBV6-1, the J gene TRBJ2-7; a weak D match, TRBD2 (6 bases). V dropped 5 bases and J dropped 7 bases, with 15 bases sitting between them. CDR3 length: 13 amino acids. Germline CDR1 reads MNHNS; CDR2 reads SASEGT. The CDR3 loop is CASSTRGSGEQYF. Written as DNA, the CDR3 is TGTGCCAGCAGTACCCGGGGGTCTGGAGAGCAGTACTTC.

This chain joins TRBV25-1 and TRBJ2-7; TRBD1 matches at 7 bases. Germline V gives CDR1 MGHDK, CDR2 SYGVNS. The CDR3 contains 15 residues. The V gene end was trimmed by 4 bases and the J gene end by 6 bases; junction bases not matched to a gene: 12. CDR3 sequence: CASSGQGQIVSEQYF. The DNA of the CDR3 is TGTGCCAGCAGTGGACAGGGACAAATAGTATCCGAGCAGTACTTC.

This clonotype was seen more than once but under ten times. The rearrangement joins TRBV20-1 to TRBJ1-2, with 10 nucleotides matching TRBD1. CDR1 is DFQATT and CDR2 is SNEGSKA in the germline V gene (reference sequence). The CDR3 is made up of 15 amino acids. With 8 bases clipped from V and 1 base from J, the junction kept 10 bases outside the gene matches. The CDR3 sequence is CSWFPDRGLNYGYTF. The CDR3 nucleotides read TGCAGTTGGTTTCCCGACAGGGGGCTTAACTATGGCTACACCTTC.

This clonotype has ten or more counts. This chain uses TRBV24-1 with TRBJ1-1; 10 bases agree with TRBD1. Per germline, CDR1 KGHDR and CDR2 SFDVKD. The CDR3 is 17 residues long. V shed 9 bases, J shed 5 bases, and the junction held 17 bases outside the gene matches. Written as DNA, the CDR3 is TGTGCCACCTCTCACCGGGACAGGGGCCTTATTTATACTGAAGCTTTCTTT. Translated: CATSHRDRGLIYTEAFF.

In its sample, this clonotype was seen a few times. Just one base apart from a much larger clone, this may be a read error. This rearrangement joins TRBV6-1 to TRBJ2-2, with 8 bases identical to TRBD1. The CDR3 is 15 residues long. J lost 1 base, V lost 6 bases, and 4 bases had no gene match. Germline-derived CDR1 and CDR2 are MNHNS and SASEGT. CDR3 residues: CASRSGTGNTGELFF. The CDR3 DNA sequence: TGTGCCAGCAGGTCCGGGACAGGGAACACCGGGGAGCTGTTTTTT.

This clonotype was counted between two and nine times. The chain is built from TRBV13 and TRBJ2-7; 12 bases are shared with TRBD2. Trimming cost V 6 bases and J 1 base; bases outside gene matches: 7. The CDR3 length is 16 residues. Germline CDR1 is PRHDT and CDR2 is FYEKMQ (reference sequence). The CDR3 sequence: CASSGLAGTNSYEQYF. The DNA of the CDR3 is TGTGCCAGCAGTGGACTAGCGGGGACAAATTCCTACGAGCAGTACTTC.

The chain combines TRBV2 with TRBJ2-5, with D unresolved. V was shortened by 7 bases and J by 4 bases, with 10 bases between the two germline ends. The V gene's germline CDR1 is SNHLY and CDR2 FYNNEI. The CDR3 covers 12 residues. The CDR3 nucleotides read TGTGCCAGCACCCGTCTGGTAGAGACCCAGTACTTC. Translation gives CASTRLVETQYF.

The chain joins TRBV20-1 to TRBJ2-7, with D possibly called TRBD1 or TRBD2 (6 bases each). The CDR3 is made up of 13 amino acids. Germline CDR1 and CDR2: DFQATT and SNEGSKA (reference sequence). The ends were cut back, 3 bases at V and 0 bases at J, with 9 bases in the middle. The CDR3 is CSASGGLSYEQYF. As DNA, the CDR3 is TGCAGTGCTAGCGGGGGCCTCTCCTACGAGCAGTACTTC.

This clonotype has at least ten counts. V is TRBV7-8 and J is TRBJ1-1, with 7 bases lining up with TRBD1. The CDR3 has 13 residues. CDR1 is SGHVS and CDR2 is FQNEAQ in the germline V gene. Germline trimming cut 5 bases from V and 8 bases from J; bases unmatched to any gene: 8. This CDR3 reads CASSPELDREAFF. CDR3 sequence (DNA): TGTGCCAGCAGCCCTGAATTGGACAGGGAAGCTTTCTTT.

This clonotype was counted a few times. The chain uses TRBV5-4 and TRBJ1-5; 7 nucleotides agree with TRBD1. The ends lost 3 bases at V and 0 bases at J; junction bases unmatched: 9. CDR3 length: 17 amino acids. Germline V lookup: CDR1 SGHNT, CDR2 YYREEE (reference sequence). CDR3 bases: TGTGCCAGCAGCTCTCGAGACAGGGTCCATAGCAATCAGCCCCAGCATTTT. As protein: CASSSRDRVHSNQPQHF.

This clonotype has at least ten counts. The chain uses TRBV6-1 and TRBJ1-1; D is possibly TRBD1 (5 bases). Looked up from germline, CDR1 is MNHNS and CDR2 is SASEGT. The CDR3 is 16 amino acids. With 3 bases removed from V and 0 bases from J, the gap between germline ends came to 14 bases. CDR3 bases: TGTGCCAGCAGTGAGGGATTCGACAGCATGAACACTGAAGCTTTCTTT. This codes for CASSEGFDSMNTEAFF.

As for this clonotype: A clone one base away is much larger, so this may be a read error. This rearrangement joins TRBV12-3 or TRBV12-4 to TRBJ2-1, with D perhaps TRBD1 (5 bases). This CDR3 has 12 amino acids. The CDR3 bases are TGTGCCAGCAGTTTCGAGGACAATGAGCAGATCTTC. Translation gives CASSFEDNEQIF.

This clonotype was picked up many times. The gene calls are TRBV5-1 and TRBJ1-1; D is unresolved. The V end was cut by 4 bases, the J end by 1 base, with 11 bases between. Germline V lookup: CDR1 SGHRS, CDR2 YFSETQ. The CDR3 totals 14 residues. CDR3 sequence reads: CASSPAPENTEAFF. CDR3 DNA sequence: TGCGCCAGCAGCCCGGCTCCGGAGAACACTGAAGCTTTCTTT.